This TCR beta chain was documented in a study of identical twins. TCRdb processed the 5' RACE reads anew with MiXCR; each CDR3 protein has one entry. The top ten clones hold about 4.1% of a sample with some 250,000 distinct CDR3 sequences, about 12% of them seen once. The same data also went into a second study, on yellow fever vaccine responses in identical twins.

Material for sequencing was memory (CD45RO+) T cells sorted from blood. The clonotype was recovered from a woman in her late teens or twenties in good health.

The CDR3 DNA follows: TGTGCCAGCAGCTGGCGGATGGGAGATACGCAGTATTTT. It encodes CASSWRMGDTQYF. This sequence joins TRBV3-1 and TRBJ2-3; no definite D call. This CDR3 has 13 amino acids. Germline V gene data show CDR1 as LGHDT and CDR2 as YNNKEL (reference sequence). Trimming took 5 bases from V and 5 from J, leaving 11 bases between them.